The clone carrying this T cell receptor beta chain was seen at least ten times. The sample originates from a study of human T cells and chemical hapten exposure. MiXCR was run by TCRdb on the RACE reads, yielding one entry per CDR3 protein. The sample records around 92,000 distinct CDR3 sequences, 10% to 12% being singletons. Time point of the sample: pre-sensitization, week 0. As for treatment: therapeutic diphenylcyclopropenone sensitization with weekly scalp DPC. Whole blood that had not been fractionated was the source of extracted total RNA. CDR1 and CDR2 from the germline V gene are SGHTA and FQGNSA. Unmatched junction bases numbered 6, after V lost 5 bases and J lost 9 bases. The length of the CDR3 is 12 residues.

This clonotype was sampled from a woman aged 60-70 years with alopecia areata. Some clones in this sample may be carry-over from other donors' samples. The sample was whole blood, taken in connection with sensitization to the hapten diphenylcyclopropenone (DPC). The chain links TRBV7-2 to TRBJ2-7, with TRBD1 identical over 8 bases. The CDR3 nucleotides read TGTGCCAGCAGCCCGGACAGGGAGCGGCAGTACTTC. It codes for CASSPDRERQYF.